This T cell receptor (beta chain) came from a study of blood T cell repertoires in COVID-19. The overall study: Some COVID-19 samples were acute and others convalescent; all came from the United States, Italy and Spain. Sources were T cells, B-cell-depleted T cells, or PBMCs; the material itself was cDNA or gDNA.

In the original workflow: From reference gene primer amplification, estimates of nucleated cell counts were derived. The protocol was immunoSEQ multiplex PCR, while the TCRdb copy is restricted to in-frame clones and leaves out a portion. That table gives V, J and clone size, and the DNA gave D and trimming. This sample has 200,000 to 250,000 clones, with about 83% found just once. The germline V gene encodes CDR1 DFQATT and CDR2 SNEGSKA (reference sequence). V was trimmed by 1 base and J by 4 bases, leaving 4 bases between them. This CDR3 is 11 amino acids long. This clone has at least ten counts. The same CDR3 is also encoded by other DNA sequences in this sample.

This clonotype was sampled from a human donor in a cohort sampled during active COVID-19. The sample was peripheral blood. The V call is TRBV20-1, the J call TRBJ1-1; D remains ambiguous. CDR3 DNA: TGCAGTGCTAGAGTCAGCACTGAAGCTTTCTTT. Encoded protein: CSARVSTEAFF.